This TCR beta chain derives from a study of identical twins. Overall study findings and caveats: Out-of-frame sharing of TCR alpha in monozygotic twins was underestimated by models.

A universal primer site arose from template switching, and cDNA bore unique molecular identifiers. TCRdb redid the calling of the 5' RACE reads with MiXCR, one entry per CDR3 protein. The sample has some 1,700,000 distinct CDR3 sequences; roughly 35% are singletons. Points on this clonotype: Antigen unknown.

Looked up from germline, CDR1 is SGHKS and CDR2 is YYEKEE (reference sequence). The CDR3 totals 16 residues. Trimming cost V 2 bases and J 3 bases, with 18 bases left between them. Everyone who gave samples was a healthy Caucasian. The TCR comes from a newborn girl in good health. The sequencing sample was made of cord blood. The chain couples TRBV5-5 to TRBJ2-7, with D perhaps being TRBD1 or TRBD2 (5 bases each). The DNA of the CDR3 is TGTGCCAGCAGCTTACCACGGGGCTACGGAGTCTACGAGCAGTACTTC. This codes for CASSLPRGYGVYEQYF. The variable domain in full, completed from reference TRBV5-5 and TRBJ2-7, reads DAGVTQSPTHLIKTRGQQVTLRCSPISGHKSVSWYQQVLGQGPQFIFQYYEKEERGRGNFPDRFSARQFPNYSSELNVNALLLGDSALYLCASSLPRGYGVYEQYFGPGTRLTVT.